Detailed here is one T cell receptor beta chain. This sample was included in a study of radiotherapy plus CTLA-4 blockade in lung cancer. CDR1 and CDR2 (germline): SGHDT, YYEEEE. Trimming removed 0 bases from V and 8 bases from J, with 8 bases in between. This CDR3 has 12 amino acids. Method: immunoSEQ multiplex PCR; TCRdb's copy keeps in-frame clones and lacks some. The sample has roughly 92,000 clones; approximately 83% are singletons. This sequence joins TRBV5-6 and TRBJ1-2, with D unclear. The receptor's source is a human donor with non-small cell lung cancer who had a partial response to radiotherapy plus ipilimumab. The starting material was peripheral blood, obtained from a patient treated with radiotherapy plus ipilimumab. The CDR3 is CASSLAVKGYTF. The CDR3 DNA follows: TGTGCCAGCAGCTTGGCGGTTAAGGGCTACACCTTC.